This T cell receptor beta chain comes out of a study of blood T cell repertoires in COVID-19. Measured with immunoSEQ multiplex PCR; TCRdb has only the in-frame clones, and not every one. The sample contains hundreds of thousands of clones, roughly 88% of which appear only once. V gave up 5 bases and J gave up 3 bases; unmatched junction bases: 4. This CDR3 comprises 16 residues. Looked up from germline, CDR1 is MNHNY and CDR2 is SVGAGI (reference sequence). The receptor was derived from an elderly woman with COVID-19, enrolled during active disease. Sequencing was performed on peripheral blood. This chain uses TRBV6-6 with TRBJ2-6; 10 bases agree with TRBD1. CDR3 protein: CASSRQGARGANVLTF. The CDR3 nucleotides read TGTGCCAGCAGTCGACAGGGGGCGCGTGGGGCCAACGTCCTGACTTTC.